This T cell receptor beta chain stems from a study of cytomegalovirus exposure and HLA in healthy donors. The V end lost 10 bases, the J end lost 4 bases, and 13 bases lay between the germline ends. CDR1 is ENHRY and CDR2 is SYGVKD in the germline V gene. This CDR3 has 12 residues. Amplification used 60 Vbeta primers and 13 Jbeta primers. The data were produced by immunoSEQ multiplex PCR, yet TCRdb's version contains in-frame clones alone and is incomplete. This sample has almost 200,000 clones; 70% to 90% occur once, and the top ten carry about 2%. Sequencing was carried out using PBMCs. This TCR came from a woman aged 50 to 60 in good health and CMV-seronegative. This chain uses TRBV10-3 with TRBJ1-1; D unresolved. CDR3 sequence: CASKRPGTEAFF. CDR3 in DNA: TGTGCCAGCAAGCGCCCGGGCACTGAAGCTTTCTTT.